The 20 T cell receptor beta chains in this list originate from one sample, sequenced in a study of T cells in Graves' hyperthyroidism and ophthalmopathy. Amplified TCR beta CDR3 regions derived from RNA transcripts. With the HTBI primer set, the TCR CDR3 went through a first round of RT-PCR. In TCRdb, the multiplex PCR reads were re-called with MiXCR into one record per CDR3 protein. Of 480,000 or so distinct CDR3 sequences listed, over 45% were seen once; the top ten hold 35% to 50%. The sequenced sample consisted of peripheral blood or thyroid tissue (not recorded which). The source is an adult woman with Graves' disease, either hyperthyroidism or ophthalmopathy (not recorded which).

The V and J genes are TRBV11-2 and TRBJ1-2; 10 nucleotides align to TRBD1. V shed 4 bases and J 7 bases; nucleotides not matched to a gene: 15. The CDR3 is made up of 17 amino acids. Germline values: CDR1 SGHAT, CDR2 FQNNGV. As DNA, the CDR3 is TGTGCCAGCAGCTACCAAAGTGGGACAGGGGAGACGGCTGGCTACACCTTC. Amino acids: CASSYQSGTGETAGYTF.

V and J are TRBV10-3 and TRBJ2-1, with TRBD2 identical over 7 bases. Germline V gives CDR1 ENHRY, CDR2 SYGVKD. This CDR3 has 15 residues. J gave up 8 bases and V 2 bases, and 9 bases lay outside the gene matches. The CDR3: CAISEGQLGRDEQFF. CDR3 sequence (DNA): TGTGCCATCAGTGAGGGCCAACTAGGGAGGGATGAGCAGTTCTTC.

The chain combines TRBV12-3 or TRBV12-4 with TRBJ2-3, with D possibly matching TRBD1 (5 bases). The V end was cut by 6 bases, the J end by 8 bases, with 12 bases between. The CDR3 length is 12 residues. The CDR3 region is CASSAGRGTQYF. DNA for the CDR3: TGTGCCAGCAGCGCTGGAAGGGGTACGCAGTATTTT.

This clonotype was observed many times. This CDR3 is CATSRGGGRGHTEAFF. CDR3 DNA: TGTGCCACCAGCAGAGGGGGGGGGCGAGGACACACTGAAGCTTTCTTT. The chain carries TRBV15 and TRBJ1-1; weak D call: TRBD1 (6 bases). The germline V gene has CDR1 LNHNV and CDR2 YYDKDF (reference sequence). The V and J ends lost 1 base and 3 bases respectively, with 15 bases between them. This CDR3 has 16 amino acids.

Many counts were recorded for this clonotype. The chain employs TRBV5-1 and TRBJ1-2, with a possible D match to TRBD1 (5 bases). Germline V gene sequence: CDR1 SGHRS, CDR2 YFSETQ. Trimming took off 0 bases at V and 4 bases at J, with 13 bases between the two ends. CDR3 size: 15 residues. The DNA for the CDR3 is TGCGCCAGCAGCTTGGGGGGGGTGTTCTTCTATGGCTACACCTTC. Translation: CASSLGGVFFYGYTF.

CDR3 in amino acids: CASSLGGSNNEKLFF. As DNA, the CDR3 is TGTGCCAGCAGCTTAGGAGGGTCAAATAATGAAAAACTGTTTTTT. The chain recombines TRBV7-9 with TRBJ1-4; no clear D. Trimming pared 1 base from V and 4 bases from J, leaving 10 bases between. This CDR3 comprises 15 residues. The germline V gene has CDR1 SEHNR and CDR2 FQNEAQ (reference sequence).

In this sample, this clonotype turned up many times. The V and J genes are TRBV7-2 and TRBJ2-7, with unresolved D. V was pared by 5 bases and J by 1 base, with 9 bases between. The CDR3 loop spans 13 amino acids. Germline V gene lookup returns CDR1 SGHTA and CDR2 FQGNSA. CDR3 sequence (DNA): TGTGCCAGCAGCGAGCATAGATCCTACGAGCAGTACTTC. Its translation: CASSEHRSYEQYF.

This clonotype has ten or more counts. The chain links TRBV29-1 to TRBJ2-2; TRBD2 might be the D (5 bases). V lost 7 bases, J lost 6 bases, and 15 bases lay in between. Looked up from germline, CDR1 is SQVTM and CDR2 is ANQGSEA. CDR3 length: 13 amino acids. Here the CDR3 DNA reads TGCAGCGGACGATGGGGTAGCGCCGGGGAGCTGTTTTTT. This encodes CSGRWGSAGELFF.

In this sample, this clonotype turned up many times. The J gene is TRBJ2-2, the V gene TRBV19; 12 positions agree with TRBD2. Germline values: CDR1 LNHDA, CDR2 SQIVND (reference sequence). The junction had 6 bases not matched to a gene; V was cut back by 3 bases and J by 7 bases. This CDR3 comprises 16 residues. The CDR3 reads CASSIGGLAGIGELFF. CDR3 sequence (DNA): TGTGCCAGTAGTATTGGAGGACTAGCGGGAATCGGGGAGCTGTTTTTT.

This clonotype was counted once. This chain connects TRBV20-1 to TRBJ1-5, with TRBD1 matching over 7 bases. The CDR3 runs 18 residues. V shed 3 bases and J 1 base; nucleotides not matched to a gene: 15. Germline CDR1 and CDR2: DFQATT and SNEGSKA (reference sequence). Here the CDR3 DNA reads TGCAGTGCTAGCCGTCACGACAGGGTGAGTTACAGCAATCAGCCCCAGCATTTT. The encoded protein is CSASRHDRVSYSNQPQHF.

The V and J genes are TRBV7-8 and TRBJ2-7; a possible D gene is TRBD1 (6 bases). Germline assignment: CDR1 SGHVS and CDR2 FQNEAQ. This CDR3 is built from 13 residues. The V gene lost 6 bases and the J gene lost 6 bases, with 15 bases spanning the gap. The CDR3 nucleotides are TGTGCCAGCAGTGATACAGGGATTCTCGAGCAGTACTTC. It is translated as CASSDTGILEQYF.

This chain joins TRBV29-1 and TRBJ2-1, with D possibly being TRBD2 (5 bases). Germline V gene data show CDR1 as SQVTM and CDR2 as ANQGSEA. CDR3 size: 11 residues. With 6 bases removed from V and 9 bases from J, the gap between germline ends came to 12 bases. The CDR3 sequence: CSVSPSLEQFF. CDR3 sequence (DNA): TGCAGCGTCTCGCCTAGCCTTGAGCAGTTCTTC.

There are a few counts of this clonotype. The CDR3 sequence is CASSYVPQETQYF. The CDR3 DNA reads TGTGCCAGCAGTTACGTGCCGCAAGAGACCCAGTACTTC. The chain has TRBV2 and TRBJ2-5; D not resolved. CDR3 length: 13 residues. V lost 5 bases and J 2 bases, leaving 9 bases between the germline ends. Per the germline V gene, CDR1 is SNHLY and CDR2 is FYNNEI.

CDR3 residues: CSADLSKGSGYEQYF. The CDR3 coding sequence is TGCAGTGCGGACCTTTCGAAGGGGTCCGGATACGAGCAGTACTTC. This sequence joins TRBV20-1 and TRBJ2-7; the D gene is possibly TRBD1 (5 bases). CDR3 length: 15 residues. From germline, CDR1 is DFQATT and CDR2 SNEGSKA (reference sequence). The V and J ends lost 6 bases and 4 bases respectively, with 22 bases between them.

The V gene is TRBV10-3, the J gene TRBJ1-5; 7 nucleotides align to TRBD1. The trim removed 6 bases at V and 7 bases at J, leaving 9 bases unmatched. The CDR3 sequence is 14 residues long. From germline, CDR1 is ENHRY and CDR2 SYGVKD. DNA of the CDR3: TGTGCCATCAGCGACGGACAGGTGGACCAGCCCCAGCATTTT. Protein sequence: CAISDGQVDQPQHF.

This clonotype has more than one count but fewer than ten. J is TRBJ1-5 and V is TRBV5-5, with unresolved D. The CDR3 is 13 amino acids. Trimming took 3 bases from V and 3 from J, leaving 7 bases between them. Germline values: CDR1 SGHKS, CDR2 YYEKEE (reference sequence). The CDR3 here is CASSSGANQPQHF. CDR3 nucleotide sequence: TGTGCCAGCAGCTCGGGAGCCAATCAGCCCCAGCATTTT.

There are a few counts of this clonotype. The rearrangement uses TRBV2 and TRBJ1-2; D is unresolved. CDR1 and CDR2 from the germline V gene are SNHLY and FYNNEI. The CDR3 runs to 14 residues. The V gene lost 8 bases and the J gene lost 3 bases, with 16 bases spanning the gap. CDR3 loop: CASGYRGSDYGYTF. The CDR3 DNA is TGTGCCAGCGGTTACAGAGGGAGCGACTATGGCTACACCTTC. The whole variable domain, remainder taken from reference TRBV2 and TRBJ1-2, is EPEVTQTPSHQVTQMGQEVILRCVPISNHLYFYWYRQILGQKVEFLVSFYNNEISEKSEIFDDQFSVERPDGSNFTLKIRSTKLEDSAMYFCASGYRGSDYGYTFGSGTRLTVV.

This clonotype was seen repeatedly, ten times or more. In nucleotides, the CDR3 is TGCAGCGTCCCAGGGACTAGCGGATCCTACGAGCAGTACTTC. This codes for CSVPGTSGSYEQYF. The V call is TRBV29-1, the J call TRBJ2-7, with 11 positions matching TRBD2. After removal of 6 bases from V and 1 base from J, the junction contained 5 bases not matched to a gene. The CDR3 has 14 residues. Per germline, CDR1 SQVTM and CDR2 ANQGSEA.

The chain uses TRBV2 and TRBJ1-3; unclear D gene. V dropped 4 bases and J dropped 0 bases, with 13 bases sitting between them. The CDR3 length is 16 residues. Per the germline V gene, CDR1 is SNHLY and CDR2 is FYNNEI. The CDR3 nucleotides read TGTGCCAGCAGTGCTAGTCCGCCCCTCTCTGGAAACACCATATATTTT. This translates into CASSASPPLSGNTIYF.

Many counts were recorded for this clonotype. The chain uses TRBV6-6 and TRBJ2-2, with TRBD2 matching over 9 bases. The CDR3 is 15 residues long. Germline values: CDR1 MNHNY, CDR2 SVGAGI (reference sequence). V dropped 7 bases and J dropped 5; count of bases not matched to a gene: 8. CDR3 DNA: TGTGCCAGCACGAATAGCGGGAGAATGACCGGGGAGCTGTTTTTT. Encoded protein: CASTNSGRMTGELFF.